These 10 T cell receptor beta chains originate from one sample sequenced in a study of response to subunit inactivated influenza vaccine (dated by TCRdb to 2016 to 2018). Library prep was done by RT-PCR. Instrument used: Illumina HiSeq 2500. TCRdb cleaned the public reads at Q25 with fastp, built clones with MiXCR and kept in-frame beta chains. Entries that share a CDR3 protein sequence are merged under the most common genes and DNA. The sample includes under 850,000 distinct CDR3 sequences, with roughly 20% observed a single time. The ten largest clones capture approximately 10% of the sample. The sample consisted of PBMCs from blood, taken less than 6 days after vaccination. These receptors were obtained from a man aged 50 to 59 who received an inactivated influenza vaccine. Donor details come from another sample of the same person, matched by shared clones.

This clonotype was seen only a few times. V is TRBV28 and J is TRBJ2-5; TRBD1 matches at 8 bases. The J segment lost 2 bases and the V segment lost 2 bases, leaving 4 bases of the junction unmatched. Germline values: CDR1 MDHEN, CDR2 SYDVKM. The CDR3 totals 15 residues. The CDR3 region has the DNA TGTGCCAGCAGTTTAGGGGGACAGGAGCAAGAGACCCAGTACTTC. Translation: CASSLGGQEQETQYF.

This clonotype was found a few times. The chain joins TRBV6-5 to TRBJ2-7; 7 bases line up with TRBD2. V shed 0 bases, J shed 0 bases, and the junction held 2 bases outside the gene matches. In germline, CDR1 is MNHEY, CDR2 SVGAGI. The CDR3 covers 15 residues. CDR3 sequence reads: CASSYSRGGSYEQYF. CDR3 DNA sequence: TGTGCCAGCAGTTACTCTCGCGGGGGCTCCTACGAGCAGTACTTC.

The chain employs TRBV2 and TRBJ2-1; D possibly corresponds to TRBD2 (6 bases). Germline V lookup: CDR1 SNHLY, CDR2 FYNNEI. The CDR3 runs to 14 residues. Trimming took 7 bases from V and 9 from J, leaving 19 bases between them. CDR3 sequence (DNA): TGTGCCAGCACCCCTGGGACTGCCCCGGCTGAGCAGTTCTTC. Protein: CASTPGTAPAEQFF.

This clonotype was detected a few times. J is TRBJ2-1 and V is TRBV29-1; 10 nucleotides align to TRBD2. Germline assignment: CDR1 SQVTM and CDR2 ANQGSEA. With V trimmed by 2 bases and J by 7 bases, 2 bases remained unmatched. The CDR3 is 13 residues long. The CDR3 sequence is CSVESGGANEQFF. Written as DNA, the CDR3 is TGCAGCGTTGAAAGCGGGGGGGCTAATGAGCAGTTCTTC.

The chain has TRBV12-3 or TRBV12-4 and TRBJ1-3, with D unresolved. Deletions cut 4 bases from V and 3 bases from J, with 7 bases between. CDR3 length: 13 residues. CDR3 region: CASSWASGNTIYF. DNA for the CDR3: TGTGCCAGCAGTTGGGCGAGTGGAAACACCATATATTTT.

This clonotype was found many times. This chain connects TRBV6-1 to TRBJ1-5; D unresolved. Germline-derived CDR1 and CDR2 are MNHNS and SASEGT. Trimming removed 2 bases at V and 1 base at J, with 18 bases between. The CDR3 has 18 residues. The CDR3 sequence is CASSERTTWRSSNQPQHF. The CDR3 DNA sequence: TGTGCCAGCAGTGAAAGAACTACGTGGCGGAGCAGCAATCAGCCCCAGCATTTT.

J is TRBJ2-5 and V is TRBV20-1, with D possibly TRBD2 on 6 matching bases. CDR3 length equals 14 residues. Germline V gene data show CDR1 as DFQATT and CDR2 as SNEGSKA (reference sequence). V was trimmed by 0 bases and J by 4 bases, leaving 12 bases between them. The CDR3 DNA sequence: TGCAGTGCTAGAGACCCGGGACTTACAGAGACCCAGTACTTC. Its translation is CSARDPGLTETQYF.

The gene calls are TRBV7-2 and TRBJ2-7; either TRBD1 or TRBD2 may supply D (5 bases each). The CDR3 is made up of 13 amino acids. Trimming shortened V by 5 bases and J by 6 bases, and 14 bases separated the two germline ends. CDR1 and CDR2 from the germline V gene are SGHTA and FQGNSA. CDR3 protein: CASSPLVGVEQYF. The CDR3 DNA reads TGTGCCAGCAGCCCCCTGGTGGGGGTCGAGCAGTACTTC. The variable domain in full, with the rest retrieved from reference TRBV7-2 and TRBJ2-7, is GAGVSQSPSNKVTEKGKDVELRCDPISGHTALYWYRQSLGQGLEFLIYFQGNSAPDKSGLPSDRFSAERTGGSVSTLTIQRTQQEDSAVYLCASSPLVGVEQYFGPGTRLTVT.

The chain is built from TRBV10-3 and TRBJ2-7; TRBD1 aligns across 9 bases. Trimming at V came to 8 bases and at J to 7 bases, leaving 9 bases not matched to a gene. Germline-derived CDR1 and CDR2 are ENHRY and SYGVKD. The CDR3 is 13 residues long. In DNA form, the CDR3 reads TGTGCCATCGCGCGGGACAGGGTCGGTGAGCAGTACTTC. Amino acid sequence: CAIARDRVGEQYF.

This clonotype has at least ten counts. The V gene is TRBV6-5, the J gene TRBJ1-1; 9 bases map to TRBD1. Germline CDR1 and CDR2: MNHEY and SVGAGI. The trim removed 0 bases at V and 1 base at J, leaving 9 bases unmatched. This CDR3 comprises 18 residues. The CDR3: CASSYSSWWTGENTEAFF. The CDR3 nucleotides are TGTGCCAGCAGTTACTCGAGTTGGTGGACAGGGGAGAACACTGAAGCTTTCTTT.